This T cell receptor beta chain was sequenced during a study of T cell responses to AZD1222 COVID-19 vaccine. This table comes from immunoSEQ multiplex PCR, and its TCRdb copy is limited to in-frame clones, with some not included. This sample has around 130,000 clones; 80% to 90% occur once, and the top ten carry 9.5%. As for this clone: Its antigen is as yet unknown.

General study results and limits: Compared with day 0, the breadth and depth of the Spike-specific TCR repertoire rose significantly after two doses of AZD1222. Dominant CD4 TCR responses targeted spike regions 160-218 and 743-854. Baseline seropositivity occurred in only a handful of AZD1222 recipients. Possibly, clonal diversity was underestimated; donors were largely white British and included more females.

With 1 base clipped from V and 7 bases from J, the junction kept 9 bases outside the gene matches. The CDR3 is 17 amino acids. Germline CDR1 is KGHSH and CDR2 is LQKENI. The receptor was isolated from an adult who received the AZD1222 COVID-19 vaccine. The chain joins TRBV18 to TRBJ2-2; 10 bases match TRBD1. The source material was peripheral blood, sampled 28 days after the second AZD1222 dose. Written as DNA, the CDR3 is TGTGCCAGCTCACCACTCCCCGGGACAGGGGTCGTCGGGGAGCTGTTTTTT. Protein product: CASSPLPGTGVVGELFF.